This entry concerns a single TCR beta chain. The sample originates from a study of shared clonotypes between healthy human individuals. Genomic DNA belonging to each subset was distributed in equal measure over several immunoSEQ plates. Produced via immunoSEQ multiplex PCR; TCRdb's table is partial and in-frame only. Among about 500,000 clones listed, 75% to 80% were seen once. V lost 7 bases and J lost 4; bases outside the gene matches: 9. Germline assignment: CDR1 WSHSY and CDR2 SAAADI. The CDR3 is 14 amino acids. Nashville, Tennessee was home to all donors, who were Caucasian adults. The unsorted samples had approximately 90 million PBMCs used for genomic DNA.

This sequence was found in a woman in her forties in good health. Some clones in this sample may be carry-over from other donors' samples. The sequenced sample was PBMCs. The rearrangement uses TRBV10-2 and TRBJ1-2; 7 bases map to TRBD1. CDR3 nucleotide sequence: TGCGCCAGCAACGACCGACAGGGACCCTATGGCTACACCTTC. Translating it yields CASNDRQGPYGYTF.